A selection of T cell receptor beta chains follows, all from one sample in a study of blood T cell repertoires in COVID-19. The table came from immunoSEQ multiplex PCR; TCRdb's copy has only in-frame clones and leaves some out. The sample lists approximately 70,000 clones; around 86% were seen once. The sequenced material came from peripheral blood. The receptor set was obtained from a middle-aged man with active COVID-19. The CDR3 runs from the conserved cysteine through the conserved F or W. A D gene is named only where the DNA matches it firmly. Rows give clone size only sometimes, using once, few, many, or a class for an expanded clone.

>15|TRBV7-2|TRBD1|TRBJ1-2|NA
CASSLGSRQGGGYTF
TGTGCCAGCAGCTTAGGTTCCCGACAGGGGGGTGGCTACACCTTC
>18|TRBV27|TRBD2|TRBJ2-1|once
CASSLGVTRAGSYNEQFF
TGTGCCAGCAGTTTAGGGGTCACTAGAGCGGGGTCCTACAATGAGCAGTTCTTC
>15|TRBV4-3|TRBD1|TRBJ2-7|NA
CASSQAGTADYEQYF
TGCGCCAGCAGCCAAGCCGGGACAGCTGACTACGAGCAGTACTTC
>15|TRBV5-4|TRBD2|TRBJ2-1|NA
CASSSPGTTHNEQFF
TGTGCCAGCAGCTCTCCCGGGACTACCCACAATGAGCAGTTCTTC
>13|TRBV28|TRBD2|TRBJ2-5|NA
CASKRGGQETQYF
TGTGCCAGCAAACGGGGGGGTCAAGAGACCCAGTACTTC
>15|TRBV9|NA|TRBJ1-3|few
CASSVVAASGNTIYF
TGTGCCAGCAGCGTAGTGGCGGCCTCTGGAAACACCATATATTTT
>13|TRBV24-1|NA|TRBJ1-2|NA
CATSSPSFYGYTF
TGTGCCACCAGTAGCCCGTCTTTCTATGGCTACACCTTC
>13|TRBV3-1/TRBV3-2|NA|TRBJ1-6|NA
CASSQGDISPLHF
TGTGCCAGCAGCCAGGGGGACATTTCACCCCTCCACTTT
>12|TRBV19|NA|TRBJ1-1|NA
CASSIRVTEAFF
TGTGCCAGTAGTATACGGGTCACTGAAGCTTTCTTT
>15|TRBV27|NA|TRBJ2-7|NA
CASRGLGQGRYEQYF
TGTGCCAGCAGGGGTCTCGGCCAGGGTCGGTACGAGCAGTACTTC
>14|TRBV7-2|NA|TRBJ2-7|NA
CASSLSGTAYEQYF
TGTGCCAGCAGCTTAAGTGGGACTGCTTACGAGCAGTACTTC
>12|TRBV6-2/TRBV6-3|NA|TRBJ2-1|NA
CASSLFTSEQFF
TGTGCCAGCAGCCTCTTTACATCAGAGCAGTTCTTC
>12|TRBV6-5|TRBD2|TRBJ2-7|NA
CASGRDSYEQYF
TGTGCCAGCGGGAGGGATTCCTACGAGCAGTACTTC
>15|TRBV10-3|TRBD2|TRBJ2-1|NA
CAISSGRSLSNEQFF
TGTGCCATCAGTTCCGGGAGGTCCCTCTCCAATGAGCAGTTCTTC
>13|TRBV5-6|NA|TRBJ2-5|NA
CASSLGSQETQYF
TGTGCCAGCAGCTTGGGCAGTCAAGAGACCCAGTACTTC
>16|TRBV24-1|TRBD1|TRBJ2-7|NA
CATSDWGTGGLDEQYF
TGTGCCACCAGTGATTGGGGGACAGGGGGCTTAGACGAGCAGTACTTC
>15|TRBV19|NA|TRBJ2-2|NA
CASSSRQSHTGELFF
TGTGCCAGTAGTTCTAGACAGTCGCACACCGGGGAGCTGTTTTTT
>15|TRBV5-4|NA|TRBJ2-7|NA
CASSLGADRSYEQYF
TGTGCCAGCAGCTTGGGAGCCGACAGATCCTACGAGCAGTACTTC
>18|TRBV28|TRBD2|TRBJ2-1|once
CASSWAGTSGGDYNEQFF
TGTGCCAGCAGTTGGGCTGGGACTAGCGGGGGGGATTACAATGAGCAGTTCTTC
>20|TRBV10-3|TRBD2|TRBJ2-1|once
CAISDPGLAGGPSSYNEQFF
TGTGCCATCAGTGACCCCGGACTAGCGGGAGGGCCGAGCTCCTACAATGAGCAGTTCTTC
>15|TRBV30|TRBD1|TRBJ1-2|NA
CAWSGRQGGWDGYTF
TGTGCCTGGAGTGGTAGACAGGGGGGTTGGGATGGCTACACCTTC
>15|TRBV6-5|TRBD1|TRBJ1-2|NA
CASTVSQGMDGGYTF
TGTGCCAGCACAGTGTCACAGGGGATGGATGGTGGCTACACCTTC
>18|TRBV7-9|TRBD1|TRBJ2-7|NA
CASSLEMYGAGTGYEQYF
TGTGCCAGCAGCTTAGAAATGTATGGCGCCGGGACAGGCTACGAGCAGTACTTC
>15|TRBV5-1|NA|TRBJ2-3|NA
CASSLGLGGTDTQYF
TGCGCCAGCAGCTTGGGCCTCGGGGGCACAGATACGCAGTATTTT
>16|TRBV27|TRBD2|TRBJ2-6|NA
CASRLAGGSGANVLTF
TGTGCCAGCAGACTAGCGGGGGGCTCTGGGGCCAACGTCCTGACTTTC
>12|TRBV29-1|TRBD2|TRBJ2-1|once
CSGASGENEQFF
TGCAGCGGGGCTAGCGGAGAGAATGAGCAGTTCTTC
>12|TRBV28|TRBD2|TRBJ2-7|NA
CASRLAGDEQYF
TGTGCCAGCAGGCTAGCGGGAGACGAGCAGTACTTC
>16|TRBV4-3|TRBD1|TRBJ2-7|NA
CASSQGGQGSSYEQYF
TGCGCCAGCAGCCAAGGCGGACAGGGAAGCTCCTACGAGCAGTACTTC
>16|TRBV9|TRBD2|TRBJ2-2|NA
CASSVASREGTGELFF
TGTGCCAGCAGCGTCGCATCTAGGGAGGGCACCGGGGAGCTGTTTTTT
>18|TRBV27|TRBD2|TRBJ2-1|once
CASRQGLAEIGPYNEQFF
TGTGCCAGCAGGCAGGGACTAGCGGAGATAGGTCCCTACAATGAGCAGTTCTTC
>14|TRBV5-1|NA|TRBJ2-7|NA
CASVLDSFSYEQYF
TGCGCCAGCGTATTAGACAGCTTCTCCTACGAGCAGTACTTC
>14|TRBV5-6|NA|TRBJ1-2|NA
CASSLVRGYHGYTF
TGTGCCAGCAGCTTGGTTCGGGGTTATCATGGCTACACCTTC
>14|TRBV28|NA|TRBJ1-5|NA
CASQPGGRIQPQHF
TGTGCCAGCCAACCGGGGGGGAGGATTCAGCCCCAGCATTTT
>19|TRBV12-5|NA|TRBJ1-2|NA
CASGFRSPLSGTPFYGYTF
TGTGCTAGTGGTTTTAGAAGCCCCCTATCCGGGACACCATTCTATGGCTACACCTTC
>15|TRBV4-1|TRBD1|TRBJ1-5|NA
CASSPGQGFVQPQHF
TGCGCCAGCAGCCCGGGACAGGGTTTCGTTCAGCCCCAGCATTTT
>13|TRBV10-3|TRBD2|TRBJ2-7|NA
CAIMPSGSYEQYF
TGTGCCATCATGCCTAGCGGGAGTTACGAGCAGTACTTC
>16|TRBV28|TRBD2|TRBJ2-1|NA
CASSPSPLAVNNEQFF
TGTGCCAGCAGTCCATCCCCACTAGCGGTAAACAATGAGCAGTTCTTC
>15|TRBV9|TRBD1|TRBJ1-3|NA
CASSVADREGNTIYF
TGTGCCAGCAGCGTAGCAGACAGGGAAGGAAACACCATATATTTT
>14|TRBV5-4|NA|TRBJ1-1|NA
CASSLDGANTEAFF
TGTGCCAGCAGCTTGGATGGGGCCAACACTGAAGCTTTCTTT
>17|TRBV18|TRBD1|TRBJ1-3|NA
CASSHLEGALSGNTIYF
TGTGCCAGCTCACACCTTGAGGGGGCCCTTTCTGGAAACACCATATATTTT
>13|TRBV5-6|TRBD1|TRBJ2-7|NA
CASSRDRAGEQYF
TGTGCCAGCAGCCGGGACAGGGCAGGGGAGCAGTACTTC
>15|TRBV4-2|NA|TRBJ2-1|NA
CASSQDSTSYNEQFF
TGTGCCAGCAGCCAAGACTCTACCTCCTACAATGAGCAGTTCTTC
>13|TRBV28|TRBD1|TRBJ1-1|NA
CASQTGQVFRAFF
TGTGCCAGCCAGACAGGACAGGTTTTTCGAGCTTTCTTT